These 12 T cell receptor beta chains originate from one sample sequenced in a study of blood T cells in healthy people across ages. Next came a second PCR, run for roughly 6 to 11 cycles, which used a sample-barcoded 5' primer along with a J-beta primer mix. In TCRdb, the 5' RACE reads were re-called with MiXCR into one record per CDR3 protein. The sample consists of around 1,100,000 distinct CDR3 sequences, more than 30% of them appearing once. The sample comprised blood. The receptors originated from a man aged 18-30 years in good health.

The chain has TRBV6-2 or TRBV6-3 and TRBJ1-2; the D gene is possibly TRBD1 (5 bases). Germline CDR1 MNHEY, CDR2 SVGEGT. CDR3 length: 16 amino acids. V lost 2 bases, J lost 6 bases, and 19 bases lay in between. DNA of the CDR3: TGTGCCAGCAGTTACAGGGACGGCGGGGGAGTGGATGGCTACACCTTC. Protein sequence: CASSYRDGGGVDGYTF.

The rearrangement joins TRBV12-3 or TRBV12-4 to TRBJ1-2; possibly TRBD1 for D (6 bases). This CDR3 has 12 amino acids. V dropped 8 bases and J dropped 8 bases, with 15 bases sitting between them. CDR3 in amino acids: CASALAGGGYTF. CDR3 coding DNA: TGTGCCAGCGCCTTAGCCGGGGGCGGCTACACCTTC.

This chain connects TRBV20-1 to TRBJ2-3; D is undetermined. The CDR3 consists of 16 residues. Per germline, CDR1 DFQATT and CDR2 SNEGSKA (reference sequence). Trimming shortened V by 6 bases and J by 0 bases, and 19 bases separated the two germline ends. CDR3 DNA: TGCAGTGCCGAAGGCGGTAGGCTAACTAGCACAGATACGCAGTATTTT. This translates into CSAEGGRLTSTDTQYF.

This clonotype was counted only a few times. The chain joins TRBV7-9 to TRBJ1-2; 7 nucleotides agree with TRBD1. The CDR3 is made up of 13 amino acids. CDR1 is SEHNR, CDR2 FQNEAQ, per germline (reference sequence). V shed 6 bases, J shed 8 bases, and the junction held 9 bases outside the gene matches. CDR3: CASSTQGLGGYTF. CDR3 nucleotides: TGTGCCAGCAGTACACAGGGGTTGGGCGGCTACACCTTC.

This clonotype was observed a few times. This rearrangement joins TRBV20-1 to TRBJ2-3, with 8 bases aligning to TRBD2. The CDR3 contains 14 residues. V lost 4 bases and J lost 1; bases outside the gene matches: 4. CDR1 and CDR2 (germline): DFQATT, SNEGSKA (reference sequence). CDR3 region: CSANSGARTDTQYF. The CDR3 DNA reads TGCAGTGCTAATAGCGGGGCGCGCACAGATACGCAGTATTTT.

The chain recombines TRBV11-2 with TRBJ2-6, with D perhaps matching TRBD2 (6 bases). In germline, CDR1 is SGHAT, CDR2 FQNNGV. This CDR3 has 17 amino acids. Trimming stripped 3 bases from V and 4 bases from J, with 16 bases between. The CDR3 spells CASSFRDFTSGANVLTF. The CDR3 DNA follows: TGTGCCAGCAGCTTCCGGGACTTTACTTCGGGGGCCAACGTCCTGACTTTC.

This clonotype has just a few counts. The genes are TRBV4-2 and TRBJ1-4; possibly TRBD1 for D (5 bases). This CDR3 spans 15 amino acids. The germline V gene has CDR1 LGHNA and CDR2 YNFKEQ. Trimming pared 4 bases from V and 7 bases from J, leaving 16 bases between. The CDR3 sequence: CASSRVRGNSEKLFF. The CDR3 region has the DNA TGTGCCAGCAGCCGGGTGAGGGGTAATAGTGAAAAACTGTTTTTT.

This clonotype was observed a few times. The V call is TRBV9, the J call TRBJ2-7; 8 nucleotides agree with TRBD2. This CDR3 comprises 15 residues. V was pared by 0 bases and J by 0 bases, with 2 bases of the junction left unmatched. Germline CDR1 SGDLS, CDR2 YYNGEE. The CDR3 region has the DNA TGTGCCAGCAGCGTAGGTAGCGGGGCCTCCTACGAGCAGTACTTC. It encodes CASSVGSGASYEQYF.

This clonotype appeared a few times. The chain links TRBV20-1 to TRBJ2-1, with 9 bases lining up with TRBD2. The CDR3 extends over 14 amino acids. Unmatched junction bases numbered 7, after V lost 3 bases and J lost 7 bases. CDR1 is DFQATT and CDR2 is SNEGSKA in the germline V gene (reference sequence). DNA for the CDR3: TGCAGTGCTAGGGGTTCTAGCGGGGCAAATGAGCAGTTCTTC. Its translation is CSARGSSGANEQFF.

This clonotype was seen just once. This chain uses TRBV27 with TRBJ1-5; unclear D gene. The V gene lost 3 bases and the J gene lost 7 bases, with 13 bases spanning the gap. CDR1 MNHEY and CDR2 SMNVEV come from the germline V gene (reference sequence). The CDR3 runs 14 residues. CDR3 amino acids: CASSFVGYSQPQHF. The CDR3 DNA reads as TGTGCCAGCAGTTTCGTCGGTTACAGCCAGCCCCAGCATTTT.

The V call is TRBV7-2, the J call TRBJ1-2; the D gene is possibly TRBD1 (6 bases). CDR1 is SGHTA and CDR2 is FQGNSA in the germline V gene. Trimming removed 7 bases from V and 7 bases from J, with 22 bases in between. The CDR3 loop spans 15 amino acids. The CDR3 loop is CASIKEGARGGGYTF. In nucleotides, the CDR3 is TGTGCCAGCATCAAAGAAGGAGCCAGGGGAGGTGGCTACACCTTC.

The gene calls are TRBV3-1 and TRBJ1-2; D is uncertain. The CDR3 sequence is 11 residues long. Trimming removed 5 bases from V and 8 bases from J, with 9 bases in between. Germline-derived CDR1 and CDR2 are LGHDT and YNNKEL (reference sequence). This CDR3 reads CASSIEGGYTF. The CDR3 DNA reads TGTGCCAGCAGCATCGAGGGCGGCTACACCTTC.